This entry concerns a single T cell receptor (beta chain). Its antigen is undetermined. PCR used 60 Vbeta primers and 13 Jbeta primers. The table came from immunoSEQ multiplex PCR; TCRdb's copy has only in-frame clones and leaves some out. The sample holds some 190,000 clones, over 70% seen once. V lost 6 bases and J 0 bases, leaving 9 bases between the germline ends. CDR1 MNHNS and CDR2 SASEGT come from the germline V gene. This CDR3 is built from 14 residues. This sample was taken from a study of cytomegalovirus exposure and HLA in healthy donors. Study findings and constraints: Cytomegalovirus association was listed for roughly 160 TCR beta chains. Judged likely to be a sequencing artifact was a cluster of highly shared sequence variants. Later analysis identified 16,000 or so TCR beta sequences associated with HLA alleles, using a false discovery rate threshold of 0.05. Researchers reportedly found TCR beta sequences accurately predicted most subjects' HLA-A and HLA-B alleles.

This receptor was taken from a woman aged 18-29 years in good health and CMV-seronegative. The chain recombines TRBV6-1 with TRBJ1-3; no definite D call. Material: PBMCs. Here the CDR3 DNA reads TGTGCCAGCAGCTGGGCCGACTCTGGAAACACCATATATTTT. Translated, it gives CASSWADSGNTIYF.